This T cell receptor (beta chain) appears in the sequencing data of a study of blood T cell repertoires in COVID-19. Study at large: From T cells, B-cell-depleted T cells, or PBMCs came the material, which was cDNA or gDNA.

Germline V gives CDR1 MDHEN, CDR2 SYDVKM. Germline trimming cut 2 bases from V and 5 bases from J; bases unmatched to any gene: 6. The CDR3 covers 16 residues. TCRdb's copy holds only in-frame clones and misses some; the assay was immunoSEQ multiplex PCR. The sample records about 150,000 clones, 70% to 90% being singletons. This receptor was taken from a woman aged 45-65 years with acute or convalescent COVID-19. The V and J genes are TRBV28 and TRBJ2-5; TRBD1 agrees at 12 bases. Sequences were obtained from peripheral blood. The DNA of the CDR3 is TGTGCCAGCAGTTTAGCGGGACAGGGGGCTGGGGAGACCCAGTACTTC. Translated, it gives CASSLAGQGAGETQYF.